This T cell receptor (beta chain) was obtained from a study of glioma-infiltrating T cells. Study-level background: Before surgery, glioma patients received dexamethasone for at most six days.

Using RNA template, CDR3s of TCR alpha and beta were amplified with iRepertoire arm-PCR. A single record per CDR3 protein comes from TCRdb applying MiXCR to the multiplex PCR reads. The table lists a few hundred thousand distinct CDR3 sequences, roughly 41% of them singletons. Trimming removed 3 bases from V and 5 bases from J; junction bases left unmatched: 11. The CDR3 contains 15 residues. Germline V gene lookup returns CDR1 DFQATT and CDR2 SNEGSKA (reference sequence). This chain connects TRBV20-1 to TRBJ2-5, with 8 bases identical to TRBD1. This clonotype was sampled from a human donor with low-grade glioma or glioblastoma, undergoing nonglioma brain surgery, or in good health (not recorded which). Sequenced sample: glioma tissue, nonneoplastic brain tissue, or PBMCs (not recorded which). CDR3: CSASSGGALPETQYF. The CDR3 nucleotides are TGCAGTGCTAGTTCAGGGGGCGCTTTACCGGAGACCCAGTACTTC.